This note documents a single T cell receptor beta chain sequence. The sample comes from a study of blood T cells in healthy people across ages. Extraction yielded at least 6 micrograms of total RNA per sample. The CDR3 extends over 12 amino acids. The germline gives CDR1 MNHEY, CDR2 SVGEGT. Using a J-beta primer mix together with a sample-barcoded 5' primer, a second PCR was run for roughly 6 to 12 cycles. TCRdb redid the calling of the 5' RACE reads with MiXCR, one entry per CDR3 protein. The sample has 550,000 to 750,000 distinct CDR3 sequences, more than 20% seen once. The sequencing input was blood. This receptor was taken from a man in his 70s in good health. The gene calls are TRBV6-2 or TRBV6-3 and TRBJ2-5; D gene unclear. The J call may not be correct, given that the DNA end is closer to TRBJ2-1. The CDR3, as DNA: TGTGCCAGCACTAACGCCGCCAATGAGCAGTTCTTC. It codes for CASTNAANEQFF.